This is a list of T cell receptor beta chains from one sample in a study of T cells in Graves' hyperthyroidism and ophthalmopathy. TCRdb reprocessed the multiplex PCR reads with MiXCR, giving one entry per CDR3 protein. The table has approximately 480,000 distinct CDR3 sequences, around 21% seen once. The sample consisted of blood. These TCRs come from a man younger than 30 with Graves' hyperthyroidism. Both conserved end residues are part of each CDR3. Each record gives: V gene, D gene, J gene, clone size, CDR3 DNA, CDR3 protein. A D gene is named only where the DNA matches it firmly. The size field is filled for only some rows; it gives once, few, many or a size class.

V gene: TRBV6-5
D gene: TRBD1
J gene: TRBJ1-5
clone size: many
CDR3 DNA: TGTGCCAGCAGTTTGGGACAGGGAAGAGCACAGCCCCAGCATTTT
CDR3 protein: CASSLGQGRAQPQHF

V gene: TRBV6-1
D gene: -
J gene: TRBJ1-1
clone size: -
CDR3 DNA: TGTGCCAGCAGAAAAGGCGACAGGTTGTGGATGAACACTGAAGCTTTCTTT
CDR3 protein: CASRKGDRLWMNTEAFF

V gene: TRBV7-9
D gene: -
J gene: TRBJ2-4
clone size: -
CDR3 DNA: TGTGCCAGCAGCTCTTACAGAGAAGCCAAAAACATTCAGTACTTC
CDR3 protein: CASSSYREAKNIQYF

V gene: TRBV12-3/TRBV12-4
D gene: -
J gene: TRBJ1-3
clone size: many
CDR3 DNA: TGTGCCAGCAGTTTAGGAAACACCATATATTTT
CDR3 protein: CASSLGNTIYF

V gene: TRBV6-5
D gene: -
J gene: TRBJ1-5
clone size: few
CDR3 DNA: TGTGCCAGCAGTTACTCGGGGACTCTTGATCAGCCCCAGCATTTT
CDR3 protein: CASSYSGTLDQPQHF

V gene: TRBV12-3/TRBV12-4
D gene: -
J gene: TRBJ1-1
clone size: many
CDR3 DNA: TGTGCCAGCAGGCACGGCGTGGGGGTTTACGCTGAAGCTTTCTTT
CDR3 protein: CASRHGVGVYAEAFF

V gene: TRBV28
D gene: -
J gene: TRBJ2-7
clone size: -
CDR3 DNA: TGTGCCAGCGGCCGCTACGAGCAGTACTTC
CDR3 protein: CASGRYEQYF

V gene: TRBV11-2
D gene: -
J gene: TRBJ1-1
clone size: -
CDR3 DNA: TGTGCCAGCAGCTTAATGCGAAAAGGGGCAGGAGTTAACACTGAAGCTTTCTTT
CDR3 protein: CASSLMRKGAGVNTEAFF

V gene: TRBV11-2
D gene: TRBD2
J gene: TRBJ2-3
clone size: -
CDR3 DNA: TGTGCCAGCAGCTTAGGAGCGGGAGTTGGAGATACGCAGTATTTT
CDR3 protein: CASSLGAGVGDTQYF

V gene: TRBV2
D gene: TRBD1
J gene: TRBJ1-5
clone size: many
CDR3 DNA: TGTGCCAGCACAGCCGACAGGGCTAGAAATCAGCCCCAGCATTTT
CDR3 protein: CASTADRARNQPQHF

V gene: TRBV6-1
D gene: -
J gene: TRBJ1-3
clone size: many
CDR3 DNA: TGTGCCAGCAGTGAAAACAGTCTGTCGGGAAACACCATATATTTT
CDR3 protein: CASSENSLSGNTIYF

V gene: TRBV6-1
D gene: -
J gene: TRBJ2-7
clone size: many
CDR3 DNA: TGTGCCAGCAGCCCACTCGGGAACAGGGCCCACGAGCAGTACTTC
CDR3 protein: CASSPLGNRAHEQYF

V gene: TRBV12-3/TRBV12-4
D gene: TRBD1
J gene: TRBJ2-5
clone size: many
CDR3 DNA: TGTGCCAGCAGTCCACAGGGGCTGGAGACCCAGTACTTC
CDR3 protein: CASSPQGLETQYF

V gene: TRBV12-3/TRBV12-4
D gene: -
J gene: TRBJ2-2
clone size: few
CDR3 DNA: TGTGCCAGCATCCCGGGATCGAACACCGGGGAGCTGTTTTTT
CDR3 protein: CASIPGSNTGELFF

V gene: TRBV20-1
D gene: -
J gene: TRBJ1-1
clone size: many
CDR3 DNA: TGCAGTGCCGATCGGGTTACACGGAACACTGAAGCTTTCTTT
CDR3 protein: CSADRVTRNTEAFF

V gene: TRBV12-3/TRBV12-4
D gene: -
J gene: TRBJ1-1
clone size: many
CDR3 DNA: TGTGCCAGCAGTTTATTGGTAGGGGCCGGCACTGAAGCTTTCTTT
CDR3 protein: CASSLLVGAGTEAFF

V gene: TRBV7-6
D gene: -
J gene: TRBJ1-1
clone size: many
CDR3 DNA: TGTGCCAGCAGCTGGGGTCCGGCTGACACTGAAGCTTTCTTT
CDR3 protein: CASSWGPADTEAFF

V gene: TRBV5-1
D gene: -
J gene: TRBJ2-5
clone size: -
CDR3 DNA: TGCGCCAGCAGCTTGTGGTCGTCCCAAGAGACCCAGTACTTC
CDR3 protein: CASSLWSSQETQYF

V gene: TRBV28
D gene: TRBD1
J gene: TRBJ1-2
clone size: many
CDR3 DNA: TGTGCCAGCAGATCAGGACAGGGGGCTCGGGGCTACACCTTC
CDR3 protein: CASRSGQGARGYTF

V gene: TRBV6-2/TRBV6-3
D gene: -
J gene: TRBJ1-2
clone size: -
CDR3 DNA: TGTGCCAGCAGTTATGTTCGGGTTCATGGCTACACCTTC
CDR3 protein: CASSYVRVHGYTF

V gene: TRBV28
D gene: -
J gene: TRBJ1-2
clone size: -
CDR3 DNA: TGTGCCAGCAGTCCACCGACAGGCTCCGCCAACTATGGCTACACCTTC
CDR3 protein: CASSPPTGSANYGYTF

V gene: TRBV3-1
D gene: -
J gene: TRBJ1-2
clone size: -
CDR3 DNA: TGTGCCAGCAGCCAAGAATTCGGCCTCAGCGGTGGCTACACCTTC
CDR3 protein: CASSQEFGLSGGYTF

V gene: TRBV12-3/TRBV12-4
D gene: -
J gene: TRBJ1-3
clone size: -
CDR3 DNA: TGTGCCAGCAGTCCCGTACCCCTCTCTGGAAACACCATATATTTT
CDR3 protein: CASSPVPLSGNTIYF

V gene: TRBV6-7
D gene: TRBD2
J gene: TRBJ2-3
clone size: -
CDR3 DNA: TGTGCCACCAGCCCTGGACTAGCGGGAGAATCCCTAAGCACAGATACGCAGTATTTT
CDR3 protein: CATSPGLAGESLSTDTQYF

V gene: TRBV5-5
D gene: -
J gene: TRBJ1-2
clone size: few
CDR3 DNA: TGTGCCAGCAGCTTGAACACCTGGAAGGGCGGCTACACCTTC
CDR3 protein: CASSLNTWKGGYTF

V gene: TRBV12-3/TRBV12-4
D gene: -
J gene: TRBJ1-6
clone size: many
CDR3 DNA: TGTGCCAGCAGTTTAGGCGGGAGAAGCTATAATTCACCCCTCCACTTT
CDR3 protein: CASSLGGRSYNSPLHF

V gene: TRBV12-3/TRBV12-4
D gene: TRBD1
J gene: TRBJ2-7
clone size: many
CDR3 DNA: TGTGCCAGCAGCCTATGGGCCCCGGGACAGGGACACGAGCAGTACTTC
CDR3 protein: CASSLWAPGQGHEQYF

V gene: TRBV24-1
D gene: TRBD1
J gene: TRBJ1-5
clone size: many
CDR3 DNA: TGTGCCACCAGTGACGGACAGGGGTGGAATCAGCCCCAGCATTTT
CDR3 protein: CATSDGQGWNQPQHF

V gene: TRBV6-2/TRBV6-3
D gene: -
J gene: TRBJ2-2
clone size: many
CDR3 DNA: TGTGCCAGCAGCAATCTATCCGGGGAGCTGTTTTTT
CDR3 protein: CASSNLSGELFF

V gene: TRBV4-1
D gene: -
J gene: TRBJ2-7
clone size: -
CDR3 DNA: TGCGCCAGCAGCCAAGATGGGGGGCAAGGCTACGAGCAGTACTTC
CDR3 protein: CASSQDGGQGYEQYF

V gene: TRBV12-3/TRBV12-4
D gene: TRBD2
J gene: TRBJ2-7
clone size: few
CDR3 DNA: TGTGCCAGCAGATATAGCGGGAGAATCGCCTACGAGCAGTACTTC
CDR3 protein: CASRYSGRIAYEQYF

V gene: TRBV12-3/TRBV12-4
D gene: -
J gene: TRBJ2-2
clone size: many
CDR3 DNA: TGTGCCAGCAGTTTCAGCACCCCGAACACCGGGGAGCTGTTTTTT
CDR3 protein: CASSFSTPNTGELFF

V gene: TRBV20-1
D gene: -
J gene: TRBJ1-5
clone size: many
CDR3 DNA: TGCAGTCCAGGGACCACCTCCTCCCAGCATTTT
CDR3 protein: CSPGTTSSQHF

V gene: TRBV19
D gene: TRBD1
J gene: TRBJ1-5
clone size: many
CDR3 DNA: TGTGCCAGTTCAGACAGGGAGTTCAATCAGCCCCAGCATTTT
CDR3 protein: CASSDREFNQPQHF

V gene: TRBV29-1
D gene: -
J gene: TRBJ1-2
clone size: -
CDR3 DNA: TGCAGCGTTGTGGGGGGAACGTTCTATGGCTACACCTTC
CDR3 protein: CSVVGGTFYGYTF

V gene: TRBV19
D gene: -
J gene: TRBJ2-2
clone size: few
CDR3 DNA: TGTGCCAGCAGAAAGGAGGGGATAGGCGGGGAGCTGTTTTTT
CDR3 protein: CASRKEGIGGELFF

V gene: TRBV28
D gene: TRBD1
J gene: TRBJ1-2
clone size: many
CDR3 DNA: TGTGCCAGCAGCCCAGGGGGTGGCTACACCTTC
CDR3 protein: CASSPGGGYTF

V gene: TRBV6-1
D gene: -
J gene: TRBJ2-7
clone size: -
CDR3 DNA: TGTGCCAGCAGTGATACCGCAGGGGCGGCGCGGGAGCAGTACTTC
CDR3 protein: CASSDTAGAAREQYF

V gene: TRBV6-5
D gene: -
J gene: TRBJ2-7
clone size: -
CDR3 DNA: TGTGCCAGCAGTTCCCTTGGTAGGTCCTCCTACGAGCAGTACTTC
CDR3 protein: CASSSLGRSSYEQYF

V gene: TRBV4-1
D gene: TRBD2
J gene: TRBJ2-4
clone size: -
CDR3 DNA: TGCGCCAGCAGCCAAGGTCATAGCGGGGCCCGCATTCAGTACTTC
CDR3 protein: CASSQGHSGARIQYF

V gene: TRBV29-1
D gene: -
J gene: TRBJ1-1
clone size: few
CDR3 DNA: TGCAGCGTTGAAAGGGCGGGGGTTCTCTTT
CDR3 protein: CSVERAGVLF

V gene: TRBV7-9
D gene: -
J gene: TRBJ1-1
clone size: many
CDR3 DNA: TGTGCCAGCAGCTCCTGGACAGAGGGAGCTTTCTTT
CDR3 protein: CASSSWTEGAFF

V gene: TRBV5-1
D gene: -
J gene: TRBJ2-3
clone size: -
CDR3 DNA: TGCGCCAGCAGCTTGGGGAGTACGGCGATCACAGATACGCAGTATTTT
CDR3 protein: CASSLGSTAITDTQYF

V gene: TRBV4-1
D gene: -
J gene: TRBJ1-5
clone size: many
CDR3 DNA: TGCGCCAGCAGCCAAATCGGAGTGAATCAGCCCCAGCATTTT
CDR3 protein: CASSQIGVNQPQHF

V gene: TRBV28
D gene: -
J gene: TRBJ1-1
clone size: many
CDR3 DNA: TGTGCCAGCAGGCCATCCGGGTGGAACACTGAAGCTTTCTTT
CDR3 protein: CASRPSGWNTEAFF

V gene: TRBV30
D gene: -
J gene: TRBJ1-5
clone size: few
CDR3 DNA: TGTGCCTGGAGTGATTTAATTCAGGGAGGCAATCAGCCCCAGCATTTT
CDR3 protein: CAWSDLIQGGNQPQHF

V gene: TRBV12-3/TRBV12-4
D gene: -
J gene: TRBJ2-7
clone size: many
CDR3 DNA: TGTGCCAGCGCGAAGGGGGGAACCTCCTACGAGCAGTACTTC
CDR3 protein: CASAKGGTSYEQYF

V gene: TRBV6-2/TRBV6-3
D gene: -
J gene: TRBJ2-1
clone size: many
CDR3 DNA: TGTGCCAGCAGTTACAGGGATTCGACTTGGTACAATGAGCAGTTCTTC
CDR3 protein: CASSYRDSTWYNEQFF

V gene: TRBV28
D gene: -
J gene: TRBJ1-2
clone size: -
CDR3 DNA: TGTGCCAGCAGTTCACCCACAGGGTTAGGAAGCTTTGGCTACACCTTC
CDR3 protein: CASSSPTGLGSFGYTF

V gene: TRBV6-5
D gene: -
J gene: TRBJ2-7
clone size: many
CDR3 DNA: TGTGCCAGCAGTTACTCCAGGCTTTCCACCTACGAGCAGTACTTC
CDR3 protein: CASSYSRLSTYEQYF